The rows below give T cell receptor beta chains drawn from one sample of a study of T cell repertoires in cytomegalovirus infection. TCRdb processed the reads anew with MiXCR; each CDR3 protein has one entry. Among fewer than 700,000 distinct CDR3 sequences listed, 20% to 25% were seen once. The sequencing sample was made of CD8+ T cells from PBMCs. The receptors were sampled from a human donor in good health (CMV status not recorded). Some clones in this sample may be carry-over from other donors' samples. CDR3s include the opening cysteine and the closing phenylalanine or tryptophan. The order of the fields is CDR3 DNA, CDR3 protein, V gene, D gene, J gene, clone size. The D gene is left open where the match is weak. Only some rows state a clone size, as once, few, many or a class for expanded clones.

TGTGCCAGCAGCTTAGCACAGGGTATGGAAGCTTTCTTT CASSLAQGMEAFF TRBV7-6 - TRBJ1-1 many
TGTGCCAGCAGCCTCAGGGGCCCGCAGTATTTT CASSLRGPQYF TRBV7-3 - TRBJ2-3 few
TGTGCCAGCAGTCCAAGGGAGGGGAAAGCCAAAAACATTCAGTACTTC CASSPREGKAKNIQYF TRBV28 TRBD2 TRBJ2-4 -
TGTGCCAGCAGTTTAACTGTTGGGGGGAGCTATGGCTACACCTTC CASSLTVGGSYGYTF TRBV28 - TRBJ1-2 -
TGTGCCAGCAGTGAGCCTACTACCTACAATGAGCAGTTCTTC CASSEPTTYNEQFF TRBV2 - TRBJ2-1 -
TGTGCCAGCAGCTTGCTCGGGCCCCCAATCGCGGGGACTGAAGCTTTCTTT CASSLLGPPIAGTEAFF TRBV7-2 - TRBJ1-1 -
TGTGCCAGCAGCTTAGGGAGGGACCCTGAAGCTTTCTTT CASSLGRDPEAFF TRBV7-2 - TRBJ1-1 many
TGCAGCGCCCTGGGTCGAACGGCCCAGCATTTT CSALGRTAQHF TRBV29-1 - TRBJ1-5 -
TGTGCCAGCAGCCAACCCGGTCGCGGCCCAGAGACCCAGTACTTC CASSQPGRGPETQYF TRBV14 - TRBJ2-5 -
TGCGCCAGCAGCTACGGGGGGGCAGAGGATTCACCCCTCCACTTT CASSYGGAEDSPLHF TRBV5-1 - TRBJ1-6 -
TGTGCCAGTAGTATCATCCCGAGCACAGATACGCAGTATTTT CASSIIPSTDTQYF TRBV19 - TRBJ2-3 few
TGTGCCAGGGGGGGACAGGGGAAGAATCAGCCCCAGCATTTT CARGGQGKNQPQHF TRBV2 TRBD1 TRBJ1-5 once
TGCAGTGCCCTGCCCTGGCAGGGCGGTTGGGCAGATACGCAGTATTTT CSALPWQGGWADTQYF TRBV20-1 - TRBJ2-3 -
TGTGCCAACAGTGAATTTGGGCGGGGGCCGTGGTATGGCTACACCTTC CANSEFGRGPWYGYTF TRBV25-1 - TRBJ1-2 -
TGTGCCAGCAGTCCGGGACATAGATCTAACTATGGCTACACCTTC CASSPGHRSNYGYTF TRBV25-1 - TRBJ1-2 -
TGTGCCAGCAGTTTATCCGTGGGTTCCTACAATGAGCAGTTCTTC CASSLSVGSYNEQFF TRBV27 - TRBJ2-1 -
TGTGCCAGCAGTTTACAGCTTAGCAATCAGCCCCAGCATTTT CASSLQLSNQPQHF TRBV28 - TRBJ1-5 -
TGTGCCAGCAGGGAACTTAAGGAAGAGACCCAGTACTTC CASRELKEETQYF TRBV7-9 - TRBJ2-5 -
TGTGCCAGCAGCGAACGGGAGACAGGGGCTGGAAACACCATATATTTT CASSERETGAGNTIYF TRBV7-2 TRBD1 TRBJ1-3 many
TGTGCCAGCAGTTTCGACGAGAGCTCCTACAATGAGCAGTTCTTC CASSFDESSYNEQFF TRBV6-2/TRBV6-3 - TRBJ2-1 many
TGTGCCAGCAGCGAAGGGGAGGATTTCCAAACTGAAGCTTTCTTT CASSEGEDFQTEAFF TRBV7-2 - TRBJ1-1 many
TGTGCCAGCAGTGCCCTCCCGACAGGGATGAACACTGAAGCTTTCTTT CASSALPTGMNTEAFF TRBV28 TRBD1 TRBJ1-1 few
TGTGCCAGCAGCTTAGCAGGGGCTGGAAACACCATATATTTT CASSLAGAGNTIYF TRBV7-8 - TRBJ1-3 many
TGCGCCAGCAGCCAAGAAAGCCAGGGGCGGGGGGTCTACAATGAGCAGTTCTTC CASSQESQGRGVYNEQFF TRBV4-3 TRBD2 TRBJ2-1 few
TGTGCCAGCAGCTCGACCGGGACAAGAAAGGATGGCTACACCTTC CASSSTGTRKDGYTF TRBV7-9 - TRBJ1-2 many
TGCGCCAGCAGCCAAGGCGACGCGGGACTCGATGGCTACACCTTC CASSQGDAGLDGYTF TRBV4-3 - TRBJ1-2 once
TGTGCCAGCAGCCCCAGGACCGGGTCAGATACGCAGTATTTT CASSPRTGSDTQYF TRBV7-9 - TRBJ2-3 -
TGTGCCAGCAGCTTTGGGACTAGCGGGGGGCGACAAGAGACCCAGTACTTC CASSFGTSGGRQETQYF TRBV7-9 TRBD2 TRBJ2-5 many
TGTGCCAGCAGCCTCGCCCGGGAAAGGGATATGACTGAAGCTTTCTTT CASSLARERDMTEAFF TRBV7-9 - TRBJ1-1 -
TGCAGTGCTAGAGATCCGGCCCTGGGGGGCTATGGCTACACCTTC CSARDPALGGYGYTF TRBV20-1 - TRBJ1-2 -
TGCAGCGTGCAGGGGCACTCGAACACCGGGGAGCTGTTTTTT CSVQGHSNTGELFF TRBV29-1 - TRBJ2-2 -
TGTGCCAGCAGCCTTAGGACAGCCCCGGAGGCAACTAATGAAAAACTGTTTTTT CASSLRTAPEATNEKLFF TRBV7-2 - TRBJ1-4 -
TGTGCCAGCAGCCTAGCTCCCGCGACAGGGGAAGAGACCCAGTACTTC CASSLAPATGEETQYF TRBV28 TRBD1 TRBJ2-5 -
TGTGCCAGCAGCGTACTCGGGGAGGCAGATACGCAGTATTTT CASSVLGEADTQYF TRBV9 - TRBJ2-3 few
TGTGCCAGCAGCCATCCCCGGGACAGCCGGAACACTGAAGCTTTCTTT CASSHPRDSRNTEAFF TRBV7-6 TRBD1 TRBJ1-1 many
TGTGCCAGCAGTTACAGCGGGTCTAACAATGAGCAGTTCTTC CASSYSGSNNEQFF TRBV27 - TRBJ2-1 -
TGTGCCAGCAGTTACGTTCGGGGTGTGGATCAGCCCCAGCATTTT CASSYVRGVDQPQHF TRBV6-6 - TRBJ1-5 -
TGTGCCAGTAGTTTCAACCTAGGCAGCAATCAGCCCCAGCATTTT CASSFNLGSNQPQHF TRBV19 - TRBJ1-5 -
TGTGCCAGCGGGGATCGGTGGGACTATGGCTACACCTTC CASGDRWDYGYTF TRBV7-9 - TRBJ1-2 few